Reported below is one TCR beta chain. Its matching antigen is unknown. With 60 Vbeta and 13 Jbeta primers, the PCR was carried out. Generated by immunoSEQ multiplex PCR, the TCRdb table keeps only in-frame clones and is missing some. The sample shows roughly 62,000 clones, and 3% to 4% sits with its ten largest clones. Trimming took off 5 bases at V and 0 bases at J, with 6 bases between the two ends. Germline CDR1 reads SQVTM; CDR2 reads ANQGSEA. The CDR3 runs 12 residues. The data are from a study of cytomegalovirus exposure and HLA in healthy donors. Study-level findings and limits: Immune exposure information available was restricted to CMV serostatus. TCR beta chains associated with HLA were, in a later analysis, more clonally expanded than equally common others. An analysis that came later showed most CMV-associated TCR beta chains appearing HLA-restricted.

The sequencing input was PBMCs. The chain employs TRBV29-1 and TRBJ2-3; no clear D. This clonotype was obtained from a male donor in good health and CMV-seronegative. The CDR3 sequence: CSVIHSTDTQYF. The CDR3 DNA is TGCAGCGTTATTCATAGCACAGATACGCAGTATTTT.